Following are 16 T cell receptor beta chains from one sample sequenced in a study of human T cells and chemical hapten exposure. Each CDR3 protein is one row after TCRdb ran MiXCR on the RACE reads. Among some 110,000 distinct CDR3 sequences, 12% were seen once, and the ten largest hold 1.1% to 1.5%. The time point denotes: patch test 1, 2 weeks after DPC sensitization. Treatment specified: therapeutic diphenylcyclopropenone sensitization with weekly scalp DPC. This sample comprised whole blood, obtained in connection with sensitization to the hapten diphenylcyclopropenone (DPC). These receptors all stem from a woman between 45 and 65 years old with alopecia areata. Some clones in this sample may be carry-over from other donors' samples.

Only a few counts were recorded for this clonotype. The chain links TRBV6-5 to TRBJ1-1; 7 bases line up with TRBD1. CDR3 length: 14 amino acids. V was clipped by 6 bases and J by 2 bases; unmatched bases: 6. Germline V lookup: CDR1 MNHEY, CDR2 SVGAGI. The CDR3: CASRLDRRNTEAFF. The CDR3 DNA sequence: TGTGCCAGCAGGTTGGACAGGAGAAACACTGAAGCTTTCTTT.

Many counts were recorded for this clonotype. The rearrangement uses TRBV29-1 and TRBJ1-5, with D unresolved. CDR1 SQVTM and CDR2 ANQGSEA come from the germline V gene. The CDR3 totals 12 residues. Deletions cut 4 bases from V and 2 bases from J, with 6 bases between. CDR3 DNA: TGCAGCGTTGGGAACGGCAATCAGCCCCAGCATTTT. This codes for CSVGNGNQPQHF.

The rearrangement joins TRBV5-1 to TRBJ1-2; TRBD1 aligns across 7 bases. This CDR3 is 12 amino acids long. J was trimmed by 8 bases and V by 4 bases; bases with no gene match: 5. Germline lookup yields CDR1 SGHRS and CDR2 YFSETQ. The CDR3 loop reads CASSRQGGGYTF. For the CDR3, the DNA is TGCGCCAGCAGCCGTCAGGGGGGCGGCTACACCTTC.

This clonotype has a handful of counts. The rearrangement uses TRBV6-2 or TRBV6-3 and TRBJ1-2; possibly TRBD1 for D (6 bases). Germline V lookup: CDR1 MNHEY, CDR2 SVGEGT. Trimming took 6 bases from V and 8 from J, leaving 22 bases between them. The CDR3 consists of 15 residues. For the CDR3, the DNA is TGTGCCAGCAGATTACCGGGACAACGTGGAGGCGGCTACACCTTC. Encoded protein: CASRLPGQRGGGYTF.

This clonotype turned up a few times. The chain recombines TRBV6-5 with TRBJ2-5; D gene unclear. The CDR3 is 13 residues long. V was clipped by 2 bases and J by 3 bases, with 7 bases between them. Germline lookup yields CDR1 MNHEY and CDR2 SVGAGI. For the CDR3, the DNA is TGTGCCAGCAGTTACCGTCGGGAAGAGACCCAGTACTTC. Its protein is CASSYRREETQYF.

The sample holds a few counts of this clonotype. The chain uses TRBV20-1 and TRBJ1-5, with TRBD1 matching 10 bases. The CDR3 contains 15 residues. Germline assignment: CDR1 DFQATT and CDR2 SNEGSKA (reference sequence). With V trimmed by 1 base and J by 6 bases, 6 bases remained unmatched. The CDR3 nucleotides read TGCAGTGCTAGAGGAGGACAGGGGGGGCGTCAGCCCCAGCATTTT. Translated: CSARGGQGGRQPQHF.

This clonotype was found many times. The rearrangement uses TRBV1 and TRBJ2-7. TRBV1 is recorded as a pseudogene. The CDR3 loop spans 13 amino acids. The chain's CDR3 is CTSKSSWSYEQYF. Written as DNA, the CDR3 is TGCACCAGCAAATCCTCGTGGTCCTACGAGCAGTACTTC.

This clonotype was recorded many times. This chain links TRBV6-2 or TRBV6-3 with TRBJ2-2; D call uncertain. CDR3 length: 12 residues. Trimming removed 2 bases from V and 5 bases from J, with 3 bases in between. CDR1 and CDR2 from the germline V gene are MNHEY and SVGEGT. The CDR3 is CASSYKTGELFF. In DNA form, the CDR3 reads TGTGCCAGCAGTTACAAGACCGGGGAGCTGTTTTTT.

This clonotype was seen many times. The chain carries TRBV18 and TRBJ1-5; D gene ambiguous. V dropped 0 bases and J dropped 0 bases, with 3 bases sitting between them. The CDR3 contains 14 residues. Germline CDR1 KGHSH, CDR2 LQKENI. In DNA form, the CDR3 reads TGTGCCAGCTCACCACCGTATAGCAATCAGCCCCAGCATTTT. Translated: CASSPPYSNQPQHF.

This sequence joins TRBV5-1 and TRBJ1-6; D call uncertain. This CDR3 spans 13 amino acids. V was clipped by 4 bases and J by 7 bases, with 9 bases between them. Germline V gene sequence: CDR1 SGHRS, CDR2 YFSETQ. In DNA form, the CDR3 reads TGCGCCAGCAGCGAGCAAGAGAATTCACCCCTCCACTTT. This gives the protein CASSEQENSPLHF.

The V call is TRBV10-3, the J call TRBJ2-7; 7 positions match TRBD2. V lost 2 bases and J lost 4; bases outside the gene matches: 5. The V gene's germline CDR1 is ENHRY and CDR2 SYGVKD. This CDR3 spans 14 amino acids. Here the CDR3 reads CAISEGGSRYEQYF. CDR3 DNA sequence: TGTGCCATCAGTGAGGGCGGGAGCAGATACGAGCAGTACTTC.

The rearrangement uses TRBV6-1 and TRBJ2-6; D is possibly TRBD2 (6 bases). The germline V and J ends were trimmed by 2 bases and 4 bases, with 9 bases remaining between them. The CDR3 is 15 residues long. Germline-derived CDR1 and CDR2 are MNHNS and SASEGT. CDR3 region: CASSERGIGANVLTF. In DNA, the CDR3 is TGTGCCAGCAGTGAACGGGGGATAGGGGCCAACGTCCTGACTTTC.

V is TRBV7-6 and J is TRBJ2-1; 9 bases align to TRBD2. Trimming cost V 5 bases and J 15 bases; bases outside gene matches: 11. This CDR3 is 13 amino acids long. Germline CDR1 SGHVS, CDR2 FNYEAQ. CDR3 in amino acids: CASSPMEAGGRFF. The CDR3 DNA reads as TGTGCCAGCAGCCCAATGGAAGCGGGGGGTCGGTTCTTC.

The V gene is TRBV7-6, the J gene TRBJ1-4; D gene uncertain. Per germline, CDR1 SGHVS and CDR2 FNYEAQ. The length of the CDR3 is 12 residues. V was clipped by 5 bases and J by 14 bases, with 15 bases between them. DNA for the CDR3: TGTGCCAGCAGCGAATGGGAGGGAGGGCTGTTTTTT. Translating gives CASSEWEGGLFF.

Only a few counts were recorded for this clonotype. The rearrangement joins TRBV5-1 to TRBJ2-3, with 8 bases lining up with TRBD1. Germline CDR1 and CDR2: SGHRS and YFSETQ. The CDR3 is 14 amino acids. J lost 5 bases, V lost 4 bases, and 6 bases had no gene match. This CDR3 reads CASSVQGAKDTQYF. The CDR3 DNA reads as TGCGCCAGCAGCGTGCAGGGGGCGAAAGATACGCAGTATTTT.

This clonotype has only a few counts. This chain uses TRBV3-1 with TRBJ2-3; tentative D call: TRBD2 (5 bases). Germline V gives CDR1 LGHDT, CDR2 YNNKEL (reference sequence). The CDR3 covers 12 residues. V dropped 8 bases and J dropped 6 bases, with 12 bases sitting between them. The CDR3 here is CASSQIADTQYF. The CDR3, as DNA: TGTGCCAGCTCCCAAATAGCGGATACGCAGTATTTT.